Sequencing of this TCR beta chain was carried out in a study of T cells after yellow fever vaccination. Comment on this clonotype: Its antigen is not known.

Synthesis of TCR cDNA relied on 5'RACE template switching, which attached a universal primer site and UMIs. TCRdb independently ran MiXCR on the 5' RACE reads; one entry per CDR3 protein. Here the sample spans 65,000 to 90,000 distinct CDR3 sequences, approximately 8% being singletons. Study results and caveats: Post-booster repertoires contained most primary-vaccination clones again (around 96% CD4, 85% to 90% CD8).

Here the sequenced sample was CD8+ T cells sorted from PBMCs, taken on the day of the yellow fever booster vaccination. The sequence was collected from a man aged 25 to 40 who received the YFV17D yellow fever vaccine.

The CDR3 loop reads CASSWGGIAYEQYF. Written as DNA, the CDR3 is TGTGCCAGCAGCTGGGGGGGTATCGCCTACGAGCAGTACTTC. The chain combines TRBV7-9 with TRBJ2-7; 7 positions match TRBD2. Losses at the gene ends were 4 bases for V and 2 bases for J; bases not matched to a gene: 5. The CDR3 length is 14 residues. Germline CDR1 SEHNR, CDR2 FQNEAQ (reference sequence). Filled out from reference TRBV7-9 and TRBJ2-7, the complete variable domain reads DTGVSQNPRHKITKRGQNVTFRCDPISEHNRLYWYRQTLGQGPEFLTYFQNEAQLEKSRLLSDRFSAERPKGSFSTLEIQRTEQGDSAMYLCASSWGGIAYEQYFGPGTRLTVT.